This T cell receptor (beta chain) was captured in a study of T cell repertoires in cytomegalovirus infection. The J segment lost 4 bases and the V segment lost 5 bases, leaving 12 bases of the junction unmatched. This CDR3 contains 17 residues. Germline V gene data show CDR1 as SEHNR and CDR2 as FQNEAQ (reference sequence). MiXCR was run by TCRdb on the reads, yielding one entry per CDR3 protein. The table includes fewer than 650,000 distinct CDR3 sequences, around two fifths detected once. This clonotype has more than one count but fewer than ten. The target antigen is unknown. The chain recombines TRBV7-9 with TRBJ2-7, with 12 positions matching TRBD2. This receptor was obtained from a human donor in good health (CMV status not recorded). Some clones in this sample may be carry-over from other donors' samples. Sample: cultured PBMCs, taken from culture after CMV antigen stimulation. CDR3 DNA sequence: TGTGCCAGCAGCGAGACGACTAGCGGGAGTTCTAGGTACGAGCAGTACTTC. Translated: CASSETTSGSSRYEQYF.